This TCR beta chain was identified in a study of human T cells and chemical hapten exposure. Looking at the study overall: Slight volume differences across pooled libraries mainly accounted for varying per-sample TCR yields.

As to time point: pre-sensitization, week 0. Described treatment: therapeutic diphenylcyclopropenone sensitization with weekly scalp DPC. Each patch test followed a blood draw. Germline CDR1 is SQVTM and CDR2 is ANQGSEA. Between the trimmed V and J ends, which lost 5 bases and 1 base, there was a span of 9 bases. CDR3 length: 13 amino acids. The library labeled individual cDNA molecules by adding unique molecular identifiers to them. Authors' processing steps: A typical sample had around 90,000 TCRs, with about 20,000 to 700,000 overall. MiXCR, applied by TCRdb to the RACE reads, yields one record per CDR3 protein. These V and J calls rely on TCRdb rather than the paper's analysis. The data show 300,000 to 400,000 distinct CDR3 sequences, approximately 5% seen once.

Sample: whole blood, taken in connection with sensitization to the hapten diphenylcyclopropenone (DPC). This receptor was identified in a woman in her forties or fifties with alopecia areata. Some clones in this sample may be carry-over from other donors' samples. V is TRBV29-1 and J is TRBJ1-3; D remains ambiguous. CDR3 residues: CSVQTLSGNTIYF. The CDR3 region has the DNA TGCAGCGTTCAAACCCTTTCTGGAAACACCATATATTTT.